This T cell receptor (beta chain) was retrieved from a study of blood T cell repertoires in COVID-19. As for the study in general: The United States, Italy and Spain were the sources of the acute and convalescent COVID-19 samples. PBMCs, B-cell-depleted T cells, or T cells provided the cDNA or gDNA that made up the material.

Germline V gives CDR1 MNHEY, CDR2 SVGAGI. The CDR3 has 15 residues. V lost 0 bases to trimming and J lost 4 bases, with 12 bases between them. Original analysis: The authors estimated nucleated cell counts from reference gene primer amplification. Using immunoSEQ multiplex PCR, the repertoire was profiled, and TCRdb retains in-frame clones only, with some absent. V and J calls and clone size follow that table, whereas D and trimming were derived from the DNA. The sample carries 280,000 or so clones, 85% recorded once. The sequence derives from a woman aged 45-59 years who had recovered from COVID-19. The V gene is TRBV6-5, the J gene TRBJ1-1; D remains unclear. The sample taken for sequencing was PBMCs or T cells enriched from blood (not recorded which). CDR3 DNA: TGTGCCAGCAGTTACTCGACTAGGACGATCACTGAAGCTTTCTTT. This codes for CASSYSTRTITEAFF.